A single TCR beta chain is shown here with its context. The CDR3 contains 14 residues. Trimming cost V 3 bases and J 1 base, with 11 bases left between them. The germline V gene has CDR1 SGDLS and CDR2 YYNGEE. This entry is derived from a study of T cells in Graves' hyperthyroidism and ophthalmopathy. Researchers took RNA transcripts and amplified the TCR beta CDR3 regions from them. With the HTBI primer set, the TCR CDR3 went through a first round of RT-PCR. TCRdb fed the multiplex PCR reads into MiXCR, producing one record per CDR3 protein. The table shows around 700,000 distinct CDR3 sequences, with about 17% occurring only once.

The TCR originated in a woman aged 50 to 60 with Graves' hyperthyroidism that later progressed to Graves' ophthalmopathy. The rearrangement uses TRBV9 and TRBJ2-7; no firm D call. The source material was blood. CDR3 region: CASSAGPGSYEQYF. DNA of the CDR3: TGTGCCAGCAGCGCGGGCCCCGGGTCCTACGAGCAGTACTTC.